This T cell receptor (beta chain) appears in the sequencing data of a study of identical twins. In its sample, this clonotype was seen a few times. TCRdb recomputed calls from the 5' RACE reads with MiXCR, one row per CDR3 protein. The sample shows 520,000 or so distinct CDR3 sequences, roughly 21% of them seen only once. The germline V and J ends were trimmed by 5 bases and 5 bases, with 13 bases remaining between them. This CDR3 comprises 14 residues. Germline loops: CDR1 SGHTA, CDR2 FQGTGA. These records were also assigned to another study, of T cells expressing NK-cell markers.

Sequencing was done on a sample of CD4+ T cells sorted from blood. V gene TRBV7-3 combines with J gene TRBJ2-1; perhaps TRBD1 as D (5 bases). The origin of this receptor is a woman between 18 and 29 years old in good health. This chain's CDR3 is CASSPQGPDNEQFF. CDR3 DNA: TGTGCCAGCAGCCCCCAGGGTCCTGACAATGAGCAGTTCTTC. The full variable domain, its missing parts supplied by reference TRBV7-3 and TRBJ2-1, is GAGVSQTPSNKVTEKGKYVELRCDPISGHTALYWYRQSLGQGPEFLIYFQGTGAADDSGLPNDRFFAVRPEGSVSTLKIQRTERGDSAVYLCASSPQGPDNEQFFGPGTRLTVL.